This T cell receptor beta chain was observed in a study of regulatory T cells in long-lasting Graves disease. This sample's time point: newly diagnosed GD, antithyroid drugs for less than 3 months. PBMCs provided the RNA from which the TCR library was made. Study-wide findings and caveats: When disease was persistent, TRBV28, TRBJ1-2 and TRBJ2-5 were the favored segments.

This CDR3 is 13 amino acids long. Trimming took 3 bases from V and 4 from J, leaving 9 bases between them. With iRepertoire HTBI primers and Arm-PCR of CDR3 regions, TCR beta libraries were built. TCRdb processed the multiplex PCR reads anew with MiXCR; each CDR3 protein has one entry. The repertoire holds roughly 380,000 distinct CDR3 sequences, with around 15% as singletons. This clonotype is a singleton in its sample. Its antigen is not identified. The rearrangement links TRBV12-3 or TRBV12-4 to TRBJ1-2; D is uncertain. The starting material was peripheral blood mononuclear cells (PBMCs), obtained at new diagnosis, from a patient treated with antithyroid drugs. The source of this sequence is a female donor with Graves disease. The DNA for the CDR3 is TGTGCCAGCAGTTTCCCAGCTATCTATGGCTACACCTTC. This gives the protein CASSFPAIYGYTF.